Listed here are 5 T cell receptor beta chains from one sample, sequenced in a study of blood T cell repertoires in COVID-19. TCRdb's copy holds only in-frame clones and misses some; the assay was immunoSEQ multiplex PCR. The table shows about 100,000 clones, with around 90% occurring only once. The sequencing sample was made of peripheral blood. The receptors originated from a woman aged 50 to 60 with COVID-19, enrolled during active disease.

The rearrangement uses TRBV4-3 and TRBJ1-4, with TRBD1 identical over 8 bases. Germline V lookup: CDR1 LGHNA, CDR2 YSLEER. The CDR3 extends over 19 amino acids. Unmatched junction bases numbered 20, after V lost 3 bases and J lost 8 bases. The CDR3 DNA follows: TGCGCCAGCAGCCACCACGGGCACCACAACAGGGGGGCTTACGAAAAACTGTTTTTT. Its translation is CASSHHGHHNRGAYEKLFF.

The V gene is TRBV24-1, the J gene TRBJ1-1; no definite D call. V shed 5 bases and J shed 1 base, with 19 bases lying between them. The CDR3 length is 17 residues. Germline V lookup: CDR1 KGHDR, CDR2 SFDVKD. As DNA, the CDR3 is TGTGCCACCAGTGCCGCCCCGCCCGGGAGTCGGAACACTGAAGCTTTCTTT. Translating gives CATSAAPPGSRNTEAFF.

This clone is a singleton in its sample. The chain combines TRBV5-1 with TRBJ1-5, with a possible D match to TRBD1 (6 bases). V shed 0 bases and J shed 6 bases, with 13 bases lying between them. CDR3 length equals 15 residues. The V gene's germline CDR1 is SGHRS and CDR2 YFSETQ. Written as DNA, the CDR3 is TGCGCCAGCAGCTTGGAAGGGGGATTATTTCAGCCCCAGCATTTT. Its protein is CASSLEGGLFQPQHF.

The CDR3 coding sequence is TGTGCCAGCAGTTACTCTATCGGGGGGTTGAATGAGCAGTTCTTC. It codes for CASSYSIGGLNEQFF. The rearrangement uses TRBV6-6 and TRBJ2-1; 7 bases match TRBD2. V lost 0 bases to trimming and J lost 7 bases; unmatched junction nucleotides: 6. Germline V gene sequence: CDR1 MNHNY, CDR2 SVGAGI (reference sequence). The CDR3 contains 15 residues.

The rearrangement uses TRBV4-2 and TRBJ1-4; TRBD1 agrees at 7 bases. This CDR3 is 17 amino acids long. Losses at the gene ends were 3 bases for V and 6 bases for J; bases not matched to a gene: 13. Germline-derived CDR1 and CDR2 are LGHNA and YNFKEQ. CDR3 DNA: TGTGCCAGCAGCCATGAGGGCAGGGGGTCTAGGTATGAAAAACTGTTTTTT. Translated: CASSHEGRGSRYEKLFF.